This record concerns one TCR beta chain sequence. Its antigen is unknown. The sample belongs to a study of CD8+ T cells in alopecia areata. Sorting from PBMCs produced CD4+ and CD8+ T cells. Trimming took off 5 bases at V and 2 bases at J, with 13 bases between the two ends. The CDR3 is made up of 14 amino acids. Germline V gives CDR1 PRHDT, CDR2 FYEKMQ (reference sequence). Study findings and constraints: Normal skin's resident alphabeta T cells are also sequenced in scalp samples. Across lesional scalp, and particularly alopecia totalis/universalis, clonality surpassed that of normal scalp. Whereas mice showed it more clearly, TCR sharing across patients was murkier, possibly because of HLA.

Extracted RNA was reverse transcribed, and the resulting cDNA served as sequencing template. Some clones are missing from TCRdb's copy, which holds only in-frame ones; the method was immunoSEQ multiplex PCR. The table shows 120,000 to 150,000 clones, with about three fifths occurring only once. This receptor was taken from a human donor in good health. The chain links TRBV13 to TRBJ2-7; D gene ambiguous. The sample consisted of CD8+ T cells sorted from blood. The CDR3 region is CASSPPGRTYEQYF. In DNA, the CDR3 is TGTGCCAGCAGCCCGCCGGGTCGGACCTACGAGCAGTACTTC.